The 18 T cell receptor beta chains listed next were all sequenced from one sample in a study of cytotoxic CD8 clonotypes in ibrutinib-treated CLL. Libraries were prepared by immunoSEQ multiplex PCR; TCRdb keeps only in-frame clonotypes and omits some of them. This table holds roughly 300,000 clones, roughly three quarters found once. Here the sequenced sample was PBMCs, taken at disease progression, from a patient treated with ibrutinib. These receptors originate from a human donor with chronic lymphocytic leukemia.

The CDR3 DNA follows: TGTGCCAGTAGTCTTGGGACTAGCAATAAAGAGACCCAGTACTTC. It specifies CASSLGTSNKETQYF. The chain combines TRBV19 with TRBJ2-5; 9 nucleotides line up with TRBD2. The CDR3 is 15 residues long. The trim removed 5 bases at V and 3 bases at J, leaving 7 bases unmatched. Germline-derived CDR1 and CDR2 are LNHDA and SQIVND (reference sequence).

V gene TRBV5-1 combines with J gene TRBJ2-5; no definite D call. CDR3 length equals 15 residues. The germline V gene has CDR1 SGHRS and CDR2 YFSETQ. V was pared by 0 bases and J by 2 bases, with 11 bases between. The CDR3 sequence: CASSLARIGQETQYF. DNA of the CDR3: TGCGCCAGCAGCTTGGCCCGAATAGGGCAAGAGACCCAGTACTTC.

This clone was seen just once. This sequence joins TRBV7-8 and TRBJ2-7, with D hard to call. This CDR3 comprises 15 residues. Germline V gives CDR1 SGHVS, CDR2 FQNEAQ. The germline V and J ends were trimmed by 1 base and 0 bases, with 10 bases remaining between them. CDR3 region: CASSLVTGISYEQYF. The CDR3 nucleotides are TGTGCCAGCAGCTTAGTAACTGGAATCTCCTACGAGCAGTACTTC.

This clone was counted a few times. This chain uses TRBV7-3 with TRBJ2-2; D may be TRBD2 (6 bases). Germline-derived CDR1 and CDR2 are SGHTA and FQGTGA. This CDR3 spans 13 amino acids. Trimming left V 3 bases short and J 7 bases short, with 9 bases between. In DNA form, the CDR3 reads TGTGCCAGCAGCTTCAGGGACTTCGGGGAGCTGTTTTTT. Translation: CASSFRDFGELFF.

This clone was recorded a few times. The V gene is TRBV7-9, the J gene TRBJ2-7; 9 bases are shared with TRBD2. The CDR3 covers 15 residues. Trimming at V came to 3 bases and at J to 0 bases, leaving 3 bases not matched to a gene. Germline values: CDR1 SEHNR, CDR2 FQNEAQ (reference sequence). The CDR3 protein is CASSFHSGSSYEQYF. CDR3 sequence (DNA): TGTGCCAGCAGCTTCCATAGCGGGAGCTCCTACGAGCAGTACTTC.

The gene calls are TRBV4-1 and TRBJ1-6; D not certain. The V end lost 0 bases, the J end lost 7 bases, and 16 bases lay between the germline ends. Germline values: CDR1 MGHRA, CDR2 YSYEKL. The CDR3 has 17 amino acids. CDR3 bases: TGCGCCAGCAGCCAAGAAGAGGCTTGGCAGAGAAATTCACCCCTCCACTTT. Protein sequence: CASSQEEAWQRNSPLHF.

This rearrangement joins TRBV5-4 to TRBJ2-5; tentative D call: TRBD1 (6 bases). The V gene's germline CDR1 is SGHNT and CDR2 YYREEE (reference sequence). The CDR3 spans 14 residues. The germline V and J ends were trimmed by 4 bases and 2 bases, with 12 bases remaining between them. The CDR3 bases are TGTGCCAGCAGCATGGCAGGGGATCAAGAGACCCAGTACTTC. Translating gives CASSMAGDQETQYF.

The chain links TRBV6-5 to TRBJ2-1; the match to TRBD1 covers 10 bases. The V segment lost 6 bases and the J segment 4 bases; nucleotides outside the gene matches: 6. This CDR3 is 15 amino acids long. Per germline, CDR1 MNHEY and CDR2 SVGAGI. DNA for the CDR3: TGTGCCAGCAGCAGACAGGGGGCAGCTTACAATGAGCAGTTCTTC. Encoded protein: CASSRQGAAYNEQFF.

This clone was observed a few times. The chain uses TRBV6-1 and TRBJ1-2; no clear D gene. The V end was cut by 5 bases, the J end by 8 bases, with 15 bases between. CDR1 is MNHNS and CDR2 is SASEGT in the germline V gene. This CDR3 region has 13 residues. CDR3 coding DNA: TGTGCCAGCAGTACGGAAAGTCTGGAGGGCTACACCTTC. It yields the protein CASSTESLEGYTF.

In this sample, this clone turned up a few times. This chain connects TRBV25-1 to TRBJ1-3; D gene ambiguous. Germline V lookup: CDR1 MGHDK, CDR2 SYGVNS. CDR3 length equals 14 residues. Trimming pared 8 bases from V and 2 bases from J, leaving 13 bases between. This CDR3 is CASSSWRAGNTIYF. Written as DNA, the CDR3 is TGTGCCAGCTCTTCGTGGAGAGCTGGAAACACCATATATTTT.

The chain combines TRBV4-3 with TRBJ2-7, with 12 bases matching TRBD2. The ends lost 1 base at V and 7 bases at J; junction bases unmatched: 5. This CDR3 comprises 15 residues. Germline values: CDR1 LGHNA, CDR2 YSLEER. The CDR3, as DNA: TGCGCCAGCAGCCAAGGACTAGCGGGAGTATGGGAGCAGTACTTC. Translated, it gives CASSQGLAGVWEQYF.

This clone was recorded a few times. This chain's CDR3 is CASTNRRAGQPQHF. Here the CDR3 DNA reads TGTGCCAGCACCAACAGAAGGGCGGGTCAGCCCCAGCATTTT. The chain couples TRBV25-1 to TRBJ1-5; D remains ambiguous. Per germline, CDR1 MGHDK and CDR2 SYGVNS. The CDR3 is made up of 14 amino acids. Trimming left V 7 bases short and J 6 bases short, with 16 bases between.

The chain couples TRBV9 to TRBJ2-1, with TRBD2 matching over 7 bases. The length of the CDR3 is 16 residues. Trimming at V came to 4 bases and at J to 3 bases, leaving 10 bases not matched to a gene. The germline CDR1 and CDR2 sequences are SGDLS and YYNGEE. The CDR3 region is CASSPFSSGFYNEQFF. CDR3 DNA sequence: TGTGCCAGCAGCCCCTTTTCTAGCGGTTTCTACAATGAGCAGTTCTTC.

The chain links TRBV7-3 to TRBJ2-5, with a tentative D call TRBD2 (6 bases). Germline V gene lookup returns CDR1 SGHTA and CDR2 FQGTGA. The CDR3 has 13 amino acids. The V and J ends lost 5 bases and 5 bases respectively, with 12 bases between them. The CDR3 protein is CASSLVGGETQYF. CDR3 nucleotides: TGTGCCAGCAGCCTGGTTGGGGGGGAGACCCAGTACTTC.

The V call is TRBV19, the J call TRBJ2-1, with D tentatively TRBD1 (5 bases). Germline V gives CDR1 LNHDA, CDR2 SQIVND (reference sequence). The CDR3 runs to 14 residues. Deletions cut 3 bases from V and 4 bases from J, with 10 bases between. The CDR3 coding sequence is TGTGCCAGTAGTATCGCGGCAGGGTACAATGAGCAGTTCTTC. Its translation is CASSIAAGYNEQFF.

This chain uses TRBV5-4 with TRBJ1-6; the D is unclear. The CDR3 is made up of 11 amino acids. Germline V gives CDR1 SGHNT, CDR2 YYREEE (reference sequence). Trimming removed 0 bases at V and 15 bases at J, with 7 bases between. The CDR3 spells CASSLGRVLHF. CDR3 bases: TGTGCCAGCAGCTTGGGGAGGGTCCTCCACTTT.

J is TRBJ2-7 and V is TRBV5-1; 7 bases are shared with TRBD1. CDR3 length: 14 residues. J lost 3 bases, V lost 1 base, and 4 bases had no gene match. In germline, CDR1 is SGHRS, CDR2 YFSETQ. The chain's CDR3 is CASSLFRDSYEQYF. The CDR3 nucleotides read TGCGCCAGCAGCTTGTTCAGGGACAGCTACGAGCAGTACTTC.

This clone was picked up a small number of times. The chain combines TRBV4-1 with TRBJ2-2; 7 nucleotides line up with TRBD2. Unmatched junction bases numbered 2, after V lost 5 bases and J lost 5 bases. Germline V gives CDR1 MGHRA, CDR2 YSYEKL. This CDR3 is built from 13 residues. The CDR3: CASSNSGTGELFF. CDR3 nucleotides: TGCGCCAGCAGCAATAGCGGGACCGGGGAGCTGTTTTTT.